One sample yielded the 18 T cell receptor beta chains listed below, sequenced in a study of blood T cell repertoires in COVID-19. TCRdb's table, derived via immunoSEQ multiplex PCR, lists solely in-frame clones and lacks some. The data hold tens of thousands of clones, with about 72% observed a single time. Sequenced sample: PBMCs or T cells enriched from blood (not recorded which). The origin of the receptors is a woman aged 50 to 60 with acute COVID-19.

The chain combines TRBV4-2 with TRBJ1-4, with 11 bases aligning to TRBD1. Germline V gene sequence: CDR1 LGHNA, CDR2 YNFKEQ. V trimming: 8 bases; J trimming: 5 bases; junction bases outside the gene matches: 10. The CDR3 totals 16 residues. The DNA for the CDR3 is TGTGCCAGCGACTCCGGGGGGACAGGGGGAAATGAAAAACTGTTTTTT. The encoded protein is CASDSGGTGGNEKLFF.

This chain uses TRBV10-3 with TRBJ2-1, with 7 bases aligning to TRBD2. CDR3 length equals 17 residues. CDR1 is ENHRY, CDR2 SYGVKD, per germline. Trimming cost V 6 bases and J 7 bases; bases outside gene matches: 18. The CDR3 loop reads CAISHPQDKAGRNEQFF. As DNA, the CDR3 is TGTGCCATCAGCCACCCCCAGGATAAAGCGGGGAGGAATGAGCAGTTCTTC.

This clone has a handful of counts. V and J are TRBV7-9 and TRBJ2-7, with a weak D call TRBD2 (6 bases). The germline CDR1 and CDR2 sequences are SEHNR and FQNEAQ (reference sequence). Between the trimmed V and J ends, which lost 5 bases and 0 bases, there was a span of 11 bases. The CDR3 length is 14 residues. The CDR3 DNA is TGTGCCAGCAGCAAGACGGGGGTCTCCTACGAGCAGTACTTC. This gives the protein CASSKTGVSYEQYF.

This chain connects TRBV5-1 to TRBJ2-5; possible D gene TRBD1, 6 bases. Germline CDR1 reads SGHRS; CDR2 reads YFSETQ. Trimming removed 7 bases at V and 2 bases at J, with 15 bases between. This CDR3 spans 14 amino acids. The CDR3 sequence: CASRAGAGQETQYF. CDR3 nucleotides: TGCGCCAGCCGGGCAGGGGCAGGGCAAGAGACCCAGTACTTC.

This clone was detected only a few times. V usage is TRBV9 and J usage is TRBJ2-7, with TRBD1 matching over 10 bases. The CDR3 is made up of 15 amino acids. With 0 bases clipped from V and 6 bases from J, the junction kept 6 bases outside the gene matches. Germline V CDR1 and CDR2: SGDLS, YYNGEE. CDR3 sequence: CASSVGDRGWGEQYF. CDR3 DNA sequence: TGTGCCAGCAGCGTAGGGGACAGGGGTTGGGGCGAGCAGTACTTC.

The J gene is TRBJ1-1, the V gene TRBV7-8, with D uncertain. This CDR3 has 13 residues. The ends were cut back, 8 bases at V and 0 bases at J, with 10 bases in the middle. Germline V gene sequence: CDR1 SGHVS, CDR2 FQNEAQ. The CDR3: CASAYSMNTEAFF. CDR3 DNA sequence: TGTGCCAGCGCTTACTCAATGAACACTGAAGCTTTCTTT.

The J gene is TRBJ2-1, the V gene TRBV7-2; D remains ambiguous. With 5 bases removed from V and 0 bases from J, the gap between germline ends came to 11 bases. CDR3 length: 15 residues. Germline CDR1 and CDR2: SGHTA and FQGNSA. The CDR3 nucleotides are TGTGCCAGCAGCCTTAGCTTCGGCTCCTACAATGAGCAGTTCTTC. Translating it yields CASSLSFGSYNEQFF.

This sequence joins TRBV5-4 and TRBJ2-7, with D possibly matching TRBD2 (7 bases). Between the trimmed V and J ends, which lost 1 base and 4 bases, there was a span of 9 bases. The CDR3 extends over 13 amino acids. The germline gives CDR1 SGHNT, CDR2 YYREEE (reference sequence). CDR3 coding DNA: TGTGCCAGCAGCTTGCGGGGGGCATACGAGCAGTACTTC. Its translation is CASSLRGAYEQYF. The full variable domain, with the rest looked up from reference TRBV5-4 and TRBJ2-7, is ETGVTQSPTHLIKTRGQQVTLRCSSQSGHNTVSWYQQALGQGPQFIFQYYREEENGRGNFPPRFSGLQFPNYSSELNVNALELDDSALYLCASSLRGAYEQYFGPGTRLTVT.

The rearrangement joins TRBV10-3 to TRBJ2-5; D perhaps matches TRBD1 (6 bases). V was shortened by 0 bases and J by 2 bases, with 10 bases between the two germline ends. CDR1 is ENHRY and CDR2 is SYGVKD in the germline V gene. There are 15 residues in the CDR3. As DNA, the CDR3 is TGTGCCATCAGTGAGTCGTTGGACAGACAAGAGACCCAGTACTTC. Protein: CAISESLDRQETQYF.

CDR3 loop: CASSPWGRQGIDQPQHF. The CDR3, as DNA: TGTGCCAGCAGCCCCTGGGGGCGACAGGGAATAGATCAGCCCCAGCATTTT. This chain connects TRBV7-8 to TRBJ1-5, with 7 bases identical to TRBD1. The germline gives CDR1 SGHVS, CDR2 FQNEAQ. Trimming removed 5 bases from V and 5 bases from J; junction bases left unmatched: 15. This CDR3 spans 17 amino acids.

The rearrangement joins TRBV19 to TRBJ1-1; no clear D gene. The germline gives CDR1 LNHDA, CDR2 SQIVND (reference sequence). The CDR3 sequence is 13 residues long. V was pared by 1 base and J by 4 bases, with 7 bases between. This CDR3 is CASSIGAGTEAFF. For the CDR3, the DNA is TGTGCCAGTAGTATAGGGGCTGGCACTGAAGCTTTCTTT.

The CDR3, as DNA: TGCGCCAGCAGCCGCCAAGGGGGACAGGGACGTTCAGGGGCCAACGTCCTGACTTTC. Residues: CASSRQGGQGRSGANVLTF. The chain links TRBV4-1 to TRBJ2-6, with 9 bases that match TRBD1. With 4 bases clipped from V and 4 bases from J, the junction kept 14 bases outside the gene matches. Germline lookup yields CDR1 MGHRA and CDR2 YSYEKL. The CDR3 length is 19 residues.

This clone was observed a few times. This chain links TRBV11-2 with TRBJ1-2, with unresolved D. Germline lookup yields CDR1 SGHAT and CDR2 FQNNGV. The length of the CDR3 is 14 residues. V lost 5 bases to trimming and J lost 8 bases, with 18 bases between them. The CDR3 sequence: CASSAVGWYGGYTF. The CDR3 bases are TGTGCCAGCAGCGCAGTCGGGTGGTACGGGGGCTACACCTTC. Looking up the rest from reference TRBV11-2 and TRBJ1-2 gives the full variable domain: EAGVAQSPRYKIIEKRQSVAFWCNPISGHATLYWYQQILGQGPKLLIQFQNNGVVDDSQLPKDRFSAERLKGVDSTLKIQPAKLEDSAVYLCASSAVGWYGGYTFGSGTRLTVV.

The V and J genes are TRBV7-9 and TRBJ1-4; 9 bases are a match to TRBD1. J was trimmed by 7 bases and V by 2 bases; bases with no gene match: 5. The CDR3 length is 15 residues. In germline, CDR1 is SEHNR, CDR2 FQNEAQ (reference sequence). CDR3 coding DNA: TGTGCCAGCAGCTTATCGGGACAGGGCGGTGAAAAACTGTTTTTT. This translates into CASSLSGQGGEKLFF.

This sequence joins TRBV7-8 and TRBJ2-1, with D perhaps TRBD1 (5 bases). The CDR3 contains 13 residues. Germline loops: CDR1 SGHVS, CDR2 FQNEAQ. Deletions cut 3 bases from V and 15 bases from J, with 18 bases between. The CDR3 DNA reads TGTGCCAGCAGCTTTTGGCAGGACGACAGTCGGTTCTTC. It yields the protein CASSFWQDDSRFF.

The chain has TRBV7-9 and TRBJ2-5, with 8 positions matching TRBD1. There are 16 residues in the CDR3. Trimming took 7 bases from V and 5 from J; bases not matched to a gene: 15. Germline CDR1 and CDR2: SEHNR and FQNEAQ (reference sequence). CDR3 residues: CASTPRGAGGYETQYF. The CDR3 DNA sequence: TGTGCCAGCACCCCCCGAGGGGCAGGGGGCTATGAGACCCAGTACTTC.

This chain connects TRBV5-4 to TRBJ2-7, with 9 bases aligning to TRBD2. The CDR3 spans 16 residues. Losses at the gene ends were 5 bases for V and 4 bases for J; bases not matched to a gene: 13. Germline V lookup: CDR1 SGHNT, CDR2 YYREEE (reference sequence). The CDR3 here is CASSRPGGAGGYEQYF. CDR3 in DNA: TGTGCCAGCAGTCGCCCCGGTGGGGCGGGGGGGTACGAGCAGTACTTC.

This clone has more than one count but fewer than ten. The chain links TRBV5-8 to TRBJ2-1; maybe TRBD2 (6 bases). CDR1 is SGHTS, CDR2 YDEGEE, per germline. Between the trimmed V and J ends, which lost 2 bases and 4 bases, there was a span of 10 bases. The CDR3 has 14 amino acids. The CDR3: CASSFERVYNEQFF. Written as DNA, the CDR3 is TGTGCCAGCAGCTTTGAGCGGGTGTACAATGAGCAGTTCTTC.